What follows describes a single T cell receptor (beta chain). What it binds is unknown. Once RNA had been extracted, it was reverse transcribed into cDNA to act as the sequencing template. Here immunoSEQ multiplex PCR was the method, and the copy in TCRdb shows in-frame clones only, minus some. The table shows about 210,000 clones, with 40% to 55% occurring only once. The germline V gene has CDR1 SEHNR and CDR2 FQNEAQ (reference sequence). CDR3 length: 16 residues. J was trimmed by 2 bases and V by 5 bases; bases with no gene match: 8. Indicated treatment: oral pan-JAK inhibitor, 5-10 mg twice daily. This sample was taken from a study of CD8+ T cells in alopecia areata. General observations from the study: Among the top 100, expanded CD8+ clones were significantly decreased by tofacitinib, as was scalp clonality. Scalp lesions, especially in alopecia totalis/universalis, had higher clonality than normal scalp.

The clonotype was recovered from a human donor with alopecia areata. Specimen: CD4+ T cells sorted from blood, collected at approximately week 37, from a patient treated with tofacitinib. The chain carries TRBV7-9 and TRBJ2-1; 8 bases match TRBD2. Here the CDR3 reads CASSLLGGGPYNEQFF. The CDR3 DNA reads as TGTGCCAGCAGCCTGCTAGGCGGGGGGCCCTACAATGAGCAGTTCTTC.